This TCR beta chain was obtained from a study of PD-L1 blockade in urothelial cancer. The data were produced by immunoSEQ multiplex PCR, yet TCRdb's version contains in-frame clones alone and is incomplete. Counted here are approximately 70,000 clones, 84% occurring once; the ten biggest clones make up about 8.6%. Time point of the sample: pretreatment peripheral blood. The patients' disease, urothelial carcinoma, was locally advanced or metastatic. The CDR3 length is 16 residues. V lost 1 base to trimming and J lost 1 base; unmatched junction nucleotides: 4. Germline lookup yields CDR1 SGDLS and CDR2 YYNGEE.

The chain combines TRBV9 with TRBJ1-4; 7 bases are a match to TRBD1. This clonotype was sampled from a woman aged 70-85 years with urothelial cancer. This specimen consisted of PBMCs, obtained around atezolizumab (anti-PD-L1) treatment. This CDR3 is CASSVRAGGTNEKLFF. For the CDR3, the DNA is TGTGCCAGCAGCGTACGGGCAGGGGGAACTAATGAAAAACTGTTTTTT.